This is a list of T cell receptor beta chains from one sample in a study of shared clonotypes between healthy human individuals. Repertoires were generated with immunoSEQ multiplex PCR, while TCRdb's copy carries only in-frame clones and drops some. The sample has some 95,000 clones, over 60% seen once. The sample was memory CD8+ T cells sorted from blood. The receptors derive from a young man in good health. CDR3s include the opening cysteine and the closing phenylalanine or tryptophan. The D gene is left open where the match is weak. The size entry is marked missing in some rows and otherwise reads once, few, many or a size class.

D gene | J gene | V gene | clone size | CDR3 DNA | CDR3 protein
TRBD2 | TRBJ2-1 | TRBV4-1 | few | TGCGCCAGCAGCCAAGATTACGGACTAGCGGGAGAAGTTGTGCGGCTCAATGAGCAGTTCTTC | CASSQDYGLAGEVVRLNEQFF
. | TRBJ1-1 | TRBV5-4 | once | TGTGCCAGCAGCCCTTCGACAGGACGTTTGAACACTGAAGCTTTCTTT | CASSPSTGRLNTEAFF
. | TRBJ2-7 | TRBV6-1 | few | TGTGCCAGCAGTGCTATACTAGGCTCATCATACGAGCAGTACTTC | CASSAILGSSYEQYF
TRBD1 | TRBJ2-7 | TRBV28 | . | TGTGCCAGCGGGACAGCCCAATACGAGCAGTACTTC | CASGTAQYEQYF
. | TRBJ1-1 | TRBV19 | . | TGTGCCAGTAGTATACGGGGTGAAACGAACACTGAAGCTTTCTTT | CASSIRGETNTEAFF
. | TRBJ2-7 | TRBV6-6 | . | TGTGCCACCCTCGGGCGCTATCCTTCCTACGAGCAGTACTTC | CATLGRYPSYEQYF
. | TRBJ2-7 | TRBV6-5 | . | TGTGCCAGCAGGCTCACAAGCTCCTACGAGCAGTACTTC | CASRLTSSYEQYF
TRBD2 | TRBJ2-1 | TRBV2 | . | TGTGCCAGCAGTGAAGATGGGTTCGGGGGGAATGAGCAGTTCTTC | CASSEDGFGGNEQFF
. | TRBJ2-2 | TRBV6-4 | many | TGTGCCAGCAGTGTCTCAAACACCGGGGAGCTGTTTTTT | CASSVSNTGELFF
TRBD1 | TRBJ2-7 | TRBV11-3 | once | TGTGCCAGCAGTGGACCGGGACAGGGGGCATTCTCTCACGAGCAGTACTTC | CASSGPGQGAFSHEQYF
TRBD1 | TRBJ1-2 | TRBV6-1 | . | TGTGCCAGCAGTGAACCCGACAGGGGGTCCTATGGCTACACCTTC | CASSEPDRGSYGYTF
. | TRBJ2-6 | TRBV5-6 | . | TGTGCCAGCAGCTTTATGGCAGTTCTCTCTGGGGCCAACGTCCTGACTTTC | CASSFMAVLSGANVLTF
. | TRBJ2-7 | TRBV29-1 | . | TGCAGCGTGGAAGACGGATCCCTCTCCTACGAGCAGTACTTC | CSVEDGSLSYEQYF
TRBD2 | TRBJ2-1 | TRBV7-2 | . | TGTGCCAGCAGACCCAGACTAGCGGGTCCGTACAATGAGCAGTTCTTC | CASRPRLAGPYNEQFF
. | TRBJ2-1 | TRBV5-1 | . | TGCGCCAGCAGCTTGGGCGGAGCCGCCGCCAATGAGCAGTTCTTC | CASSLGGAAANEQFF
. | TRBJ2-1 | TRBV28 | . | TGTGCCAGCAGCCAGACTAAACCGCGTTTGGGGCAGTTCTTC | CASSQTKPRLGQFF
TRBD2 | TRBJ2-1 | TRBV5-1 | . | TGCGCCAGCAGCCAAGCGGGAGTCGGTCGCAATGAGCAGTTCTTC | CASSQAGVGRNEQFF
. | TRBJ2-1 | TRBV29-1 | many | TGCAGCGTTGAAGGAGCAAGCAGGACTGAGCAGTTCTTC | CSVEGASRTEQFF
. | TRBJ1-1 | TRBV10-1 | many | TGCGCCAGCAGTGAGGTCGGACGGCCCGGAGGGGCTTTCTTT | CASSEVGRPGGAFF
. | TRBJ2-7 | TRBV11-3 | . | TGTGCCAGCAGCTCACAGAACTACGAGCAGTACTTC | CASSSQNYEQYF
. | TRBJ2-3 | TRBV15 | . | TGTGCCACCAGCAGGGTCCCTGGGGATACGCAGTATTTT | CATSRVPGDTQYF
. | TRBJ2-1 | TRBV5-1 | . | TGCGCCAGCAGCCCGGTCGTGGGACCTGAGCAGTTCTTC | CASSPVVGPEQFF
. | TRBJ1-5 | TRBV6-1 | . | TGTGCCAGCATGGCGCAGGGCTACAATCAGCCCCAGCATTTT | CASMAQGYNQPQHF
TRBD1 | TRBJ2-1 | TRBV18 | . | TGTGCCAGCTCACCACCAGGGACAGGGGACTACAATGAGCAGTTCTTC | CASSPPGTGDYNEQFF
. | TRBJ2-7 | TRBV29-1 | . | TGCAGCGTTAGAGGAGAGGCTTACGAGCAGTACTTC | CSVRGEAYEQYF
TRBD2 | TRBJ2-7 | TRBV7-2 | many | TGTGCCAGCAGCTTAGCGAAAGCGGGACCTGTGTGGGACGAGCAGTACTTC | CASSLAKAGPVWDEQYF
. | TRBJ2-7 | TRBV5-6 | . | TGTGCCAGCAGCTTGGTAGGGGACTGGAACGAGCAGTACTTC | CASSLVGDWNEQYF
TRBD1 | TRBJ1-2 | TRBV6-1 | few | TGTGCCAGCAGTGCGGCAGGGGGCGGTGGCTACACCTTC | CASSAAGGGGYTF
TRBD2 | TRBJ2-3 | TRBV9 | . | TGTGCCAGCAGCGTAGGCCACGGGGCGGGAGGTTTAGGTACAGATACGCAGTATTTT | CASSVGHGAGGLGTDTQYF
TRBD1 | TRBJ2-7 | TRBV5-4 | . | TGTGCCAGCAGCAGACCGGGACAGCCCTACGAGCAGTACTTC | CASSRPGQPYEQYF
. | TRBJ1-5 | TRBV7-2 | many | TGTGCCAGCAGTTTAGGGGCCAGGGAGAATCAGCCCCAGCATTTT | CASSLGARENQPQHF
. | TRBJ2-7 | TRBV19 | . | TGTGCCAGTAGCGCCGGGACTCCCGGGTACGAGCAGTACTTC | CASSAGTPGYEQYF
TRBD2 | TRBJ2-3 | TRBV4-1 | few | TGCGCCAGCAGCCAGCGACTAGCGTCCGGAGATACGCAGTATTTT | CASSQRLASGDTQYF
TRBD2 | TRBJ2-7 | TRBV4-1 | . | TGCGCCAGCAGCCAAGGAGCTGCGGGCGGGAGGACCTACGAGCAGTACTTC | CASSQGAAGGRTYEQYF
. | TRBJ2-7 | TRBV27 | few | TGTGCCAGCAGTAACATAGGGGACGAGCAGTACTTC | CASSNIGDEQYF
TRBD1 | TRBJ2-7 | TRBV2 | . | TGTGCCAGCAGCCAAACAGGGGTCCGCGAGCAGTACTTC | CASSQTGVREQYF
. | TRBJ2-2 | TRBV6-1 | . | TGTGCCAGCAGTGAAGCGGGAGACACCGGGGAGCTGTTTTTT | CASSEAGDTGELFF
. | TRBJ2-3 | TRBV28 | . | TGTGCCAGCAGTTTTGTTCGGGGAAGAGGGGATACGCAGTATTTT | CASSFVRGRGDTQYF
TRBD2 | TRBJ2-7 | TRBV6-6 | once | TGTGCCAGCAGTTACGGGACTAACCCCTCCTACGAGCAGTACTTC | CASSYGTNPSYEQYF
. | TRBJ2-7 | TRBV28 | many | TGTGCCAGCAGTTTAGTGGACTACGAGCAGTACTTC | CASSLVDYEQYF
. | TRBJ2-7 | TRBV4-3 | many | TGCGCCAGCAGCCAAGAATCGAGCTACGAGCAGTACTTC | CASSQESSYEQYF
TRBD2 | TRBJ2-3 | TRBV5-1 | . | TGCGCCAGCAGCTTGGTCGGGATGGGAGGGCACGTCACAGATACGCAGTATTTT | CASSLVGMGGHVTDTQYF
TRBD1 | TRBJ1-1 | TRBV9 | . | TGTGCCAGCAGCGTAGGAATTGACAGGGAGGGTGAAGCTTTCTTT | CASSVGIDREGEAFF
. | TRBJ2-7 | TRBV27 | . | TGTGCCTGCACCGGGGATTCCTACGAGCAGTACTTC | CACTGDSYEQYF
. | TRBJ2-5 | TRBV7-2 | many | TGTGCCAGCAGCTTGCCCGGGACGCCGGGGTTAGAGACCCAGTACTTC | CASSLPGTPGLETQYF
TRBD2 | TRBJ2-1 | TRBV18 | . | TGTGCCAGCTCACCATCCCACCCAGTTTCAGCGGGAGGGCCTACCCTCTTC | CASSPSHPVSAGGPTLF
. | TRBJ1-2 | TRBV4-1 | . | TGCGCCAGCAGCCTCCCACGACGGAATGGCTACACCTTC | CASSLPRRNGYTF
. | TRBJ2-3 | TRBV7-9 | few | TGTGCCAGCAGCCGGGGGCTTGATACGCAGTATTTT | CASSRGLDTQYF
TRBD2 | TRBJ2-5 | TRBV2 | few | TGTGCCAGCAGTGATGGGGGACTAGGAGAGACCCAGTACTTC | CASSDGGLGETQYF
. | TRBJ1-2 | TRBV5-1 | . | TGCGCCAGCAGCTTGCAAGGAGACAGAGGCTATGGCTACACCTTC | CASSLQGDRGYGYTF
TRBD2 | TRBJ2-7 | TRBV7-9 | . | TGTGCCAGCAGGCCCGGGACTAGTGGCGAGCAGTACTTC | CASRPGTSGEQYF
TRBD2 | TRBJ2-7 | TRBV27 | once | TGTGCCAGCAGCACCCACATTGGACTAGCGGGAGTTTACGAGCAGTACTTC | CASSTHIGLAGVYEQYF
. | TRBJ2-1 | TRBV2 | . | TGTGCCAGCACCGGACGACTAGGGTCCTACAATGAGCAGTTCTTC | CASTGRLGSYNEQFF
TRBD2 | TRBJ2-5 | TRBV11-2 | . | TGTGCCAGCAGCTTAGTGGATAGCGGGGTTCACCAAGAGACCCAGTACTTC | CASSLVDSGVHQETQYF
. | TRBJ2-6 | TRBV30 | once | TGTGCCTGGAGTTCTGGGGCCAACGTCCTGACTTTC | CAWSSGANVLTF
TRBD2 | TRBJ2-2 | TRBV19 | . | TGTGCCAGTATATTAGCGGGACCGGTCGGGGAGCTGTTTTTT | CASILAGPVGELFF
TRBD1 | TRBJ2-6 | TRBV6-4 | few | TGTGCCAGCAGTGAAGGGACAGTTGGGGCCAACGTCCTGACTTTC | CASSEGTVGANVLTF
TRBD2 | TRBJ2-1 | TRBV9 | once | TGTGCCAGCACCCGAGCGGGAGGGCCGTACAATGAGCAGTTCTTC | CASTRAGGPYNEQFF
. | TRBJ2-7 | TRBV14 | . | TGTGCCAGCAGCCAAGATAACGGGGGATTCAGCGAGCAGTACTTC | CASSQDNGGFSEQYF
. | TRBJ2-2 | TRBV4-3 | . | TGCGCCAGCAGCCTGAAGGGTGGAGGGGGCACCGGGGAGCTGTTTTTT | CASSLKGGGGTGELFF